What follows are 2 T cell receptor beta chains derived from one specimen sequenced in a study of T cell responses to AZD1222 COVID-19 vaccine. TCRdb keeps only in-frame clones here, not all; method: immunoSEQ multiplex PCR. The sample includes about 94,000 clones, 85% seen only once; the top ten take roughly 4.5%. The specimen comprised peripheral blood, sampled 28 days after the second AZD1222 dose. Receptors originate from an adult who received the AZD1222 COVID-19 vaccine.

This chain's CDR3 is CASSRDRVETQYF. DNA of the CDR3: TGTGCCAGCTCTCGTGACAGGGTGGAGACCCAGTACTTC. The chain uses TRBV18 and TRBJ2-5; 7 bases agree with TRBD1. The CDR3 runs to 13 residues. The V segment lost 6 bases and the J segment 5 bases; nucleotides outside the gene matches: 6. The germline V gene has CDR1 KGHSH and CDR2 LQKENI. Complete variable domain (other parts from reference TRBV18 and TRBJ2-5): NAGVMQNPRHLVRRRGQEARLRCSPMKGHSHVYWYRQLPEEGLKFMVYLQKENIIDESGMPKERFSAEFPKEGPSILRIQQVVRGDSAAYFCASSRDRVETQYFGPGTRLLVL.

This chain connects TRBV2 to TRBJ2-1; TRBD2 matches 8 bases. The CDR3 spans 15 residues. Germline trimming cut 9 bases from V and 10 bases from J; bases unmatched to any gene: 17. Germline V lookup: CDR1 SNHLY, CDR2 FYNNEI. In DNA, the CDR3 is TGTGCCAGTCTTTCTTATGGACTAGCAGGGATCGAGCAGTTCTTC. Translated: CASLSYGLAGIEQFF.